The clone carrying this T cell receptor (beta chain) was detected many times. Its target is not known. This record belongs to a study of regulatory T cells in long-lasting Graves disease. Looking at the study overall: For under 3 months, newly diagnosed Graves' patients had been taking antithyroid drugs.

CDR3 size: 16 residues. V trimming: 3 bases; J trimming: 6 bases; junction bases outside the gene matches: 13. In germline, CDR1 is SGHAT, CDR2 FQNNGV. The time point is: newly diagnosed GD, antithyroid drugs for less than 3 months. Researchers made the TCR library from RNA that was extracted from PBMCs. The guidelines of the American Thyroid Association were the basis for diagnosing Graves' disease. General study results and limits: Persistent-disease Graves' patients showed less TCR diversity than new cases.

Arm-PCR with iRepertoire HTBI primers amplified the CDR3 regions for these TCR beta libraries. TCRdb recomputed calls from the multiplex PCR reads with MiXCR, one row per CDR3 protein. The sample contains 400,000 to 500,000 distinct CDR3 sequences, about 15% of which appear only once. The sample was also reused in another study, on T cells in Graves' hyperthyroidism and ophthalmopathy.

J is TRBJ2-7 and V is TRBV11-2; 8 bases line up with TRBD1. This sequence was found in a woman aged 25 to 45 with Graves disease. The sequencing here drew on peripheral blood mononuclear cells (PBMCs), taken at new diagnosis, from a patient treated with antithyroid drugs. The CDR3 spells CASSLWMGQGAGEQYF. CDR3 coding DNA: TGTGCCAGCAGCTTGTGGATGGGTCAGGGGGCAGGCGAGCAGTACTTC.